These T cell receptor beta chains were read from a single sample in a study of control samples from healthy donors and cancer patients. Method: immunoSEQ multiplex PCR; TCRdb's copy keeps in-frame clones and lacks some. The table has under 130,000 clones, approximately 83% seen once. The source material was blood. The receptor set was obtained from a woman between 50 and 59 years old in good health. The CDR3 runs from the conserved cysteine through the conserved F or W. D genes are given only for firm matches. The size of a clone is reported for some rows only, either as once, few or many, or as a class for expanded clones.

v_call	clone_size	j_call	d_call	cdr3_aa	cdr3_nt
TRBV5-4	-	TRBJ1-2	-	CASSSYREAGPASYGYTF	TGTGCCAGCAGCTCATACCGGGAAGCGGGACCGGCCAGCTATGGCTACACCTTC
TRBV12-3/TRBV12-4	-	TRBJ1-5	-	CASSSSTAQHF	TGTGCCAGCAGCTCGTCGACGGCCCAGCATTTT
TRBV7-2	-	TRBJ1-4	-	CASSLGPGGTNEKLFF	TGTGCCAGCAGCTTAGGGCCGGGTGGAACTAATGAAAAACTGTTTTTT
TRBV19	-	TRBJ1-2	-	CASSIGGADYGYTF	TGTGCCAGTAGTATTGGGGGGGCGGACTATGGCTACACCTTC
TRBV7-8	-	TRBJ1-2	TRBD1	CASSYLGQGYGYTF	TGTGCCAGCAGCTACCTGGGACAGGGCTATGGCTACACCTTC
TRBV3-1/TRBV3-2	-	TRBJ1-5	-	CASSQGRGPYLSQHF	TGTGCCAGCAGCCAAGGCCGGGGGCCTTATTTGTCCCAGCATTTT
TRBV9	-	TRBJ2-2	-	CASSAGDTGELFF	TGTGCCAGCAGCGCCGGCGACACCGGGGAGCTGTTTTTT
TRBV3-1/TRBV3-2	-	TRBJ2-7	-	CASSQVGTYEQYF	TGTGCCAGCAGCCAAGTGGGCACGTACGAGCAGTACTTC
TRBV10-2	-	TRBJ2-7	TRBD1	CASSPGQHYEQYF	TGCGCCAGCAGCCCGGGACAGCACTACGAGCAGTACTTC
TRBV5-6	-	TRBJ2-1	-	CASSLNYNEQFF	TGTGCCAGCAGCTTGAACTACAATGAGCAGTTCTTC
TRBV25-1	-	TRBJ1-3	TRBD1	CASSANRGSGNTIYF	TGTGCCAGCAGTGCAAACAGGGGCTCTGGAAACACCATATATTTT
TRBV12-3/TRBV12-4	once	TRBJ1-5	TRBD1	CASSFDRVQPQHF	TGTGCCAGCAGTTTCGACAGGGTTCAGCCCCAGCATTTT
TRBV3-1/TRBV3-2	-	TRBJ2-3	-	CASSQMTRRAPTDTQYF	TGTGCCAGCAGCCAAATGACTAGGCGGGCACCCACAGATACGCAGTATTTT
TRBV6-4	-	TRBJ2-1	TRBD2	CASSRSSGGLYNEQFF	TGTGCCAGCAGCCGTTCTAGCGGGGGTTTATACAATGAGCAGTTCTTC
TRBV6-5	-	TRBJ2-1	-	CASGLADRVYNEQFF	TGTGCCAGCGGCCTAGCGGACAGGGTCTACAATGAGCAGTTCTTC
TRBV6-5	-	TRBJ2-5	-	CASSPGLIETQYF	TGTGCCAGCAGCCCAGGACTGATAGAGACCCAGTACTTC
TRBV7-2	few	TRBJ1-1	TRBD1	CASSLSGRGRAFF	TGTGCCAGCAGCTTAAGTGGCAGGGGGAGAGCTTTCTTT
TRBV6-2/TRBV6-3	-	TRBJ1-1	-	CASSSYSIGNEAFF	TGTGCCAGCAGTTCCTACTCGATAGGCAATGAAGCTTTCTTT
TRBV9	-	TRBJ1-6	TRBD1	CASSVVADRDESPLHF	TGTGCCAGCAGCGTGGTGGCGGACAGGGATGAGTCACCCCTCCACTTT
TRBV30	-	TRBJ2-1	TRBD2	CAWSVREDEQFF	TGTGCCTGGAGTGTACGGGAGGATGAGCAGTTCTTC
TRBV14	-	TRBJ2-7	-	CASSLKAYEQYF	TGTGCCAGCAGCCTTAAGGCCTACGAGCAGTACTTC
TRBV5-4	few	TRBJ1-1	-	CASIQWGEAFF	TGTGCCAGCATCCAGTGGGGTGAAGCTTTCTTT
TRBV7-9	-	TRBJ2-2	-	CASSRENTGELFF	TGTGCCAGCAGCAGGGAAAACACCGGGGAGCTGTTTTTT
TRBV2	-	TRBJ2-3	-	CASSPGHTGTDTQYF	TGTGCCAGCAGTCCGGGACACACAGGCACAGATACGCAGTATTTT
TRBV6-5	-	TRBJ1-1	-	CASIQDWGGTEAFF	TGTGCCAGCATCCAAGACTGGGGAGGCACTGAAGCTTTCTTT
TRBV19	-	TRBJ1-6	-	CASSPGIPDSPLHF	TGTGCCAGTAGTCCCGGGATACCAGATTCACCCCTCCACTTT
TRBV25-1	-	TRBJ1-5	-	CASSEPGNQPQHF	TGTGCCAGCAGTGAACCGGGGAACCAGCCCCAGCATTTT
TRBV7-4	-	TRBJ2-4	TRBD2	CASSEGLAGVSKNIQYF	TGTGCCAGCAGCGAGGGACTAGCGGGAGTCTCCAAAAACATTCAGTACTTC
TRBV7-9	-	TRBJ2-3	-	CASSLEGPDTQYF	TGTGCCAGCAGCTTAGAAGGGCCAGATACGCAGTATTTT
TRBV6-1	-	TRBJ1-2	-	CASSEGRWNYGYTF	TGTGCCAGCAGTGAAGGCAGGTGGAACTATGGCTACACCTTC
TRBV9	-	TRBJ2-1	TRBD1	CASSVAGTGHNEQFF	TGTGCCAGCAGCGTAGCTGGGACAGGGCACAATGAGCAGTTCTTC
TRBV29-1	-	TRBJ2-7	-	CSMRTASYEQYF	TGCAGTATGAGGACAGCTTCCTACGAGCAGTACTTC
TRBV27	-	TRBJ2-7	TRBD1	CASSLSGQGAFEQYF	TGTGCCAGCAGTTTATCGGGACAGGGGGCGTTCGAGCAGTACTTC
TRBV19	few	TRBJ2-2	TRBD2	CASTDSGRTTGELFF	TGTGCCAGTACCGATAGCGGGAGGACCACCGGGGAGCTGTTTTTT
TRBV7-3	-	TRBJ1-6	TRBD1	CASSTTGRNSPLHF	TGTGCCAGCAGCACGACAGGGCGGAATTCACCCCTCCACTTT
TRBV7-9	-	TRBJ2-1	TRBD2	CASSLFGTSVHNEQFF	TGTGCCAGCAGCTTATTTGGGACTAGCGTACACAATGAGCAGTTCTTC
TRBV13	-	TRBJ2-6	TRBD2	CASSGRLAESSGANVLTF	TGTGCCAGCAGCGGAAGACTAGCGGAAAGCTCTGGGGCCAACGTCCTGACTTTC
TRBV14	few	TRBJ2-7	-	CASSQVLGFYEQYF	TGTGCCAGCAGCCAAGTTTTGGGATTCTACGAGCAGTACTTC
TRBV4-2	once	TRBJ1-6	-	CASSQLDGDRYSPLHF	TGTGCCAGCAGCCAATTGGACGGGGATCGTTATTCACCCCTCCACTTT
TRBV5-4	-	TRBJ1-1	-	CASSIDDNTEAFF	TGTGCCAGCAGCATAGACGATAACACTGAAGCTTTCTTT
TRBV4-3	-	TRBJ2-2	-	CASSQGDGDTGELFF	TGCGCCAGCAGCCAAGGGGACGGTGACACCGGGGAGCTGTTTTTT
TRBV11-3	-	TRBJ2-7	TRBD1	CASSPRSTGGHHEQYF	TGTGCCAGCAGCCCCAGATCGACAGGGGGTCACCACGAGCAGTACTTC
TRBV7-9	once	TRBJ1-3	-	CASSVRRGNTIYF	TGTGCCAGCAGCGTACGGCGGGGGAACACCATATATTTT